One T cell receptor beta chain is described in this entry. Authors' analysis steps: For nucleated cells, counts were estimated from reference gene primer amplification. The repertoire was sequenced with immunoSEQ multiplex PCR; TCRdb's copy has only in-frame clones and lacks some. Clone size and V and J calls were adopted from that table, with D and trimming inferred from the DNA. The table has approximately 300,000 clones, around four fifths seen once. These data originate in a study of blood T cell repertoires in COVID-19. Study overall: PBMCs, B-cell-depleted T cells, or T cells provided the cDNA or gDNA that made up the material.

The TCR originated in a woman between 45 and 60 years old with acute or convalescent COVID-19. The sequenced material came from peripheral blood.

CDR3 region: CASSPGGRETDTQYF. CDR3 bases: TGTGCCAGCTCACCGGGCGGGAGGGAAACAGATACGCAGTATTTT. This chain links TRBV18 with TRBJ2-3; 9 nucleotides agree with TRBD2. The CDR3 has 15 residues. V shed 3 bases, J shed 3 bases, and the junction held 4 bases outside the gene matches. Per germline, CDR1 KGHSH and CDR2 LQKENI.